The following is a T cell receptor (beta chain) sequence with its context. Its antigen is unidentified. This may be a read error, as it is one base from a much larger clone. This entry is derived from a study of T cell repertoires in cytomegalovirus infection. The overall study: Based on public TCR beta signatures, there were indications of CMV infection and of a matching HLA type.

Trimming shortened V by 0 bases and J by 8 bases, and 17 bases separated the two germline ends. CDR3 length: 16 residues. The V gene's germline CDR1 is SNHLY and CDR2 FYNNEI. Broader study findings: Clonotypes of TCR beta that were HLA-C-restricted and CMV-specific dominated the ex vivo response. Summed public TCR beta family frequency identified CMV carriers bearing the relevant HLA.

MiXCR was run by TCRdb on the reads, yielding one entry per CDR3 protein. The data contain approximately 750,000 distinct CDR3 sequences, 35% to 45% of them singletons. Sequenced input: PBMCs. The rearrangement links TRBV2 to TRBJ2-1, with D unclear. The sequence came from a human donor in good health (CMV status not recorded). Some clones in this sample may be carry-over from other donors' samples. The CDR3: CASSEALRAENDEQFF. The CDR3 bases are TGTGCCAGCAGTGAAGCGCTTAGGGCAGAGAACGATGAGCAGTTCTTC.